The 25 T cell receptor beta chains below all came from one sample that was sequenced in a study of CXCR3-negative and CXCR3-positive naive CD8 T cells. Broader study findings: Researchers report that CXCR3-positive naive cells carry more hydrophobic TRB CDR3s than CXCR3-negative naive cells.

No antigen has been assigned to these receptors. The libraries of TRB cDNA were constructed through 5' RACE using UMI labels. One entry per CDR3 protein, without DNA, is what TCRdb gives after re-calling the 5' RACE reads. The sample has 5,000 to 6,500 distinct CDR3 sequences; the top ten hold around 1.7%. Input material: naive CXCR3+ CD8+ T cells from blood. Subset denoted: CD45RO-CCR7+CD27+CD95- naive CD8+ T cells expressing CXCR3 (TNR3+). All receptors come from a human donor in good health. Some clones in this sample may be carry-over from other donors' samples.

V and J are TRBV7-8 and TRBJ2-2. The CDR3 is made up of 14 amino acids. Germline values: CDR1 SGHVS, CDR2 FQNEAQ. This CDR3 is CASSLGPVPGELFF.

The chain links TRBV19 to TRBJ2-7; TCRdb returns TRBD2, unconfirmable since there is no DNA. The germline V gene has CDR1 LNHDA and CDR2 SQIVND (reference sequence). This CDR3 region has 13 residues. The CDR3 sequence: CASASGGPHEQYF. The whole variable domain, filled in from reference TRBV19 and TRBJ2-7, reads DGGITQSPKYLFRKEGQNVTLSCEQNLNHDAMYWYRQDPGQGLRLIYYSQIVNDFQKGDIAEGYSVSREKKESFPLTVTSAQKNPTAFYLCASASGGPHEQYFGPGTRLTVT.

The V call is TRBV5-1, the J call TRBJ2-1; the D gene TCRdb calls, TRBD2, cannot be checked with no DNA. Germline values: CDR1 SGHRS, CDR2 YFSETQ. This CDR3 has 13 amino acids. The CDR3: CASSWAGESEQFF. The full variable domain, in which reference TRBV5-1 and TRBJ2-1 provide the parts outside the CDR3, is KAGVTQTPRYLIKTRGQQVTLSCSPISGHRSVSWYQQTPGQGLQFLFEYFSETQRNKGNFPGRFSGRQFSNSRSEMNVSTLELGDSALYLCASSWAGESEQFFGPGTRLTVL.

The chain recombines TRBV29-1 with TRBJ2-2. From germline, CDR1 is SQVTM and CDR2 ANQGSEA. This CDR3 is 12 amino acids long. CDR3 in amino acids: CSVVRETGELFF.

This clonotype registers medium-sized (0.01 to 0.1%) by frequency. The CDR3 protein is CSVDTGGLEQYF. The chain couples TRBV29-1 to TRBJ2-7; absent DNA, TCRdb's TRBD1 call cannot be checked. The CDR3 is 12 residues long. CDR1 and CDR2 (germline): SQVTM, ANQGSEA.

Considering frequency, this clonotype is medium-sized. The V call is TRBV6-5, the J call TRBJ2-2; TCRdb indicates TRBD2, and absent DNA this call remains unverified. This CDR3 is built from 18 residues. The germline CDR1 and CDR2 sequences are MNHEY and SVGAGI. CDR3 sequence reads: CASSGLAGDILNTGELFF.

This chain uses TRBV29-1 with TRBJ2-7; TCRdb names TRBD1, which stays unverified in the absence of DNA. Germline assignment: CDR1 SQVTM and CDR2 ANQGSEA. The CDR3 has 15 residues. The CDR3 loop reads CSVGGRGSGTYEQYF.

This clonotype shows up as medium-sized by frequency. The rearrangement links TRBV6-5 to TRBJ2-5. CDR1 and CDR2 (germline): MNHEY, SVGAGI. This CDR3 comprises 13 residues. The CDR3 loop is CASGLDYQETQYF.

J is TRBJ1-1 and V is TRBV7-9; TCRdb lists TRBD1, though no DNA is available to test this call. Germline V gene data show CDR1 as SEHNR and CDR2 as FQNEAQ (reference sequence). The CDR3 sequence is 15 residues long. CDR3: CASSLFSGANTEAFF.

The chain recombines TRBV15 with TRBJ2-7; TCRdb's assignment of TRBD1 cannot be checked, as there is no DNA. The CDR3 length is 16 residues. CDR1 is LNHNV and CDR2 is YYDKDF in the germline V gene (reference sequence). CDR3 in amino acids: CATSSQTGTDIYEQYF.

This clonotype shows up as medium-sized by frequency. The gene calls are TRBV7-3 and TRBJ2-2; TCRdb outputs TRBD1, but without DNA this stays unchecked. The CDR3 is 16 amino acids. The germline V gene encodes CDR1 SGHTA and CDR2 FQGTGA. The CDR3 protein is CASSLSAGVGTGELFF. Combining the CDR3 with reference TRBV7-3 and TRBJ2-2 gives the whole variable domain GAGVSQTPSNKVTEKGKYVELRCDPISGHTALYWYRQSLGQGPEFLIYFQGTGAADDSGLPNDRFFAVRPEGSVSTLKIQRTERGDSAVYLCASSLSAGVGTGELFFGEGSRLTVL.

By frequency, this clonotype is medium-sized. The CDR3 loop is CSARDDLGDTSQAYNEQFF. This rearrangement joins TRBV20-1 to TRBJ2-1; the D gene TCRdb calls, TRBD2, cannot be checked with no DNA. Germline CDR1 reads DFQATT; CDR2 reads SNEGSKA (reference sequence). The CDR3 length is 19 residues.

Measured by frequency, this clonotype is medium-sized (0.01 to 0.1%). CDR3 residues: CASSALGAIDTQYF. V gene TRBV6-1 combines with J gene TRBJ2-3; the D call from TCRdb, TRBD1, cannot be confirmed without DNA. The germline V gene encodes CDR1 MNHNS and CDR2 SASEGT. The CDR3 is 14 residues long.

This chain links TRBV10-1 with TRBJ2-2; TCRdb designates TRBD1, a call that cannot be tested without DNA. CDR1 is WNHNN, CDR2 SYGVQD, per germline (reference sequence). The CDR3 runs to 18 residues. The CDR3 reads CASSEFEWGDLNTGELFF.

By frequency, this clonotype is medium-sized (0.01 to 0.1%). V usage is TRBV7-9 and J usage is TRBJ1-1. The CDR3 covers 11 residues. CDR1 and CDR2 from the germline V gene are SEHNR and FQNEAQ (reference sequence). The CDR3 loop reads CASFFGTEAFF.

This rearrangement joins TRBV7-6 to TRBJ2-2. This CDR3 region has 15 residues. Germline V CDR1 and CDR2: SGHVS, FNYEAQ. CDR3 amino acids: CASSLGWGNTGELFF.

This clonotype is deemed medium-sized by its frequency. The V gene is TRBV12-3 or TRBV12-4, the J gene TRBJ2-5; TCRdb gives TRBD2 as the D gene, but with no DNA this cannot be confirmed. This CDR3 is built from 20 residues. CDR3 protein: CASSPPRGRTSGHRGKTQYF.

This CDR3 is CASSQASGIGEQYF. V gene TRBV16 combines with J gene TRBJ2-7; the D call from TCRdb, TRBD1, cannot be confirmed without DNA. CDR1 KGHSY and CDR2 FQNENV come from the germline V gene. This CDR3 has 14 residues.

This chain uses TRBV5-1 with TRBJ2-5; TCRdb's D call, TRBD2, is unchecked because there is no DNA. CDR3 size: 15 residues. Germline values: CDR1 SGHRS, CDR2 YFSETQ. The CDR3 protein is CASSFRLAPQETQYF. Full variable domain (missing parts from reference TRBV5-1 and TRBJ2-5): KAGVTQTPRYLIKTRGQQVTLSCSPISGHRSVSWYQQTPGQGLQFLFEYFSETQRNKGNFPGRFSGRQFSNSRSEMNVSTLELGDSALYLCASSFRLAPQETQYFGPGTRLLVL.

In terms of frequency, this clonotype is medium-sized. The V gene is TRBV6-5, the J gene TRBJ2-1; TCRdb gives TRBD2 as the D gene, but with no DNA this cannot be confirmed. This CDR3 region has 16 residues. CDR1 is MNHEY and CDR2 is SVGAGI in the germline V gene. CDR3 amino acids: CASSLLAGGYYNEQFF.

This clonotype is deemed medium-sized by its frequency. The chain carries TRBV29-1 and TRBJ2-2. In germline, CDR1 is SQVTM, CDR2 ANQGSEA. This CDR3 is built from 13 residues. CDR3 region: CSVEQANTGELFF.

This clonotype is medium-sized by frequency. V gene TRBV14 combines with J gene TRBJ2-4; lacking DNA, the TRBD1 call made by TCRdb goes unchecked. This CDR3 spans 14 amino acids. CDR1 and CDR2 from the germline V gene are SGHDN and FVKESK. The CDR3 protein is CASAGGVAENIQYF.

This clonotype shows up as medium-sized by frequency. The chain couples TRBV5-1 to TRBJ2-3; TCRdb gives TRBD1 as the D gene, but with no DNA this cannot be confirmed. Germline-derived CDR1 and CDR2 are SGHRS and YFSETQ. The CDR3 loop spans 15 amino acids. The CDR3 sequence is CASSQGQTSTDTQYF.

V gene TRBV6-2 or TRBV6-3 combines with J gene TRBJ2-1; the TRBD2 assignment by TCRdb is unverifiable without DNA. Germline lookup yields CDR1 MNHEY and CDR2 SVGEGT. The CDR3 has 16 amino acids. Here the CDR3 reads CASSSIAGEDYNEQFF.

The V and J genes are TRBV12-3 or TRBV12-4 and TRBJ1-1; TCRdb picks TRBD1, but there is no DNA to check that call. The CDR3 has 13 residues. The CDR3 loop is CASRRGRGTEAFF.